The entry below gives a single T cell receptor (beta chain) sequence along with its context. Its antigen is still unknown. In the original workflow: With immunoSEQ giving junction-only sequences and no quality scores, filtering differed. TCRdb's copy holds only in-frame clones and misses some; the assay was immunoSEQ multiplex PCR. Clone size and V and J calls were adopted from that table, with D and trimming inferred from the DNA. Of about half a million clones detected, 75% to 80% appear once; the ten largest clones hold around 12%. The germline CDR1 and CDR2 sequences are WNHNN and SYGVQD (reference sequence). Trimming left V 3 bases short and J 5 bases short, with 11 bases between. The CDR3 totals 14 residues. This specimen belongs to a study of shared clonotypes between healthy human individuals. Study observations and caveats: Only blood was sampled, and tissue TCR repertoires likely differ from blood ones.

This receptor was taken from a woman between 35 and 50 years old in good health. Some clones in this sample may be carry-over from other donors' samples. Sample: PBMCs. The chain joins TRBV10-1 to TRBJ2-1, with D hard to call. CDR3 sequence: CASSDSSGNNEQFF. The CDR3 DNA follows: TGCGCCAGCAGTGACTCTAGTGGGAACAATGAGCAGTTCTTC.